Listed below are T cell receptor beta chains from one sample, sequenced in a study of regulatory T cells in long-lasting Graves disease. TCRdb re-derived calls from the multiplex PCR reads in MiXCR, one entry per CDR3 protein. The table has 440,000 or so distinct CDR3 sequences, under 15% seen once. In addition, the sample was reused for a study of T cells in Graves' hyperthyroidism and ophthalmopathy.

This material consisted of peripheral blood mononuclear cells (PBMCs), taken at new diagnosis, from a patient treated with antithyroid drugs. These receptors all stem from a woman aged 30 to 39 with Graves disease. CDR3s include the opening cysteine and the closing phenylalanine or tryptophan. D genes are given only for firm matches. The size entry is marked missing in some rows and otherwise reads once, few, many or a size class.

clone size: many
D gene: TRBD2
V gene: TRBV20-1
J gene: TRBJ2-3
CDR3 protein: CSARPAGSGSSDTQYF
CDR3 DNA: TGCAGTGCTAGGCCGGCGGGCAGCGGGAGTTCAGATACGCAGTATTTT

clone size: many
D gene: NA
V gene: TRBV20-1
J gene: TRBJ2-1
CDR3 protein: CSARHYNEQFF
CDR3 DNA: TGCAGTGCTAGACACTACAATGAGCAGTTCTTC

clone size: NA
D gene: TRBD2
V gene: TRBV12-5
J gene: TRBJ2-5
CDR3 protein: CASGSGTSWETQYF
CDR3 DNA: TGTGCTAGTGGTTCCGGGACTAGCTGGGAGACCCAGTACTTC

clone size: many
D gene: TRBD1
V gene: TRBV4-1
J gene: TRBJ2-7
CDR3 protein: CASSRLGQGTYEQYF
CDR3 DNA: TGCGCCAGCAGCCGCCTTGGACAGGGGACCTACGAGCAGTACTTC

clone size: many
D gene: TRBD2
V gene: TRBV11-2
J gene: TRBJ2-7
CDR3 protein: CASSPSGSPSYEQYF
CDR3 DNA: TGTGCCAGCAGTCCCAGCGGGAGTCCCTCCTACGAGCAGTACTTC

clone size: many
D gene: TRBD1
V gene: TRBV20-1
J gene: TRBJ2-3
CDR3 protein: CSARDLDRGASDTQYF
CDR3 DNA: TGCAGTGCTAGAGATTTGGACAGGGGAGCATCGGATACGCAGTATTTT

clone size: NA
D gene: TRBD2
V gene: TRBV7-2
J gene: TRBJ2-5
CDR3 protein: CASSSVAGKRETQYF
CDR3 DNA: TGTGCCAGCAGCTCGGTAGCGGGAAAGCGAGAGACCCAGTACTTC

clone size: few
D gene: TRBD2
V gene: TRBV20-1
J gene: TRBJ2-1
CDR3 protein: CSAKAGVNYNEQFF
CDR3 DNA: TGCAGTGCTAAAGCGGGAGTAAACTACAATGAGCAGTTCTTC

clone size: NA
D gene: NA
V gene: TRBV20-1
J gene: TRBJ2-1
CDR3 protein: CSARWAGSPLNEQFF
CDR3 DNA: TGCAGTGCTAGATGGGCGGGTAGCCCTCTCAATGAGCAGTTCTTC

clone size: many
D gene: NA
V gene: TRBV20-1
J gene: TRBJ2-3
CDR3 protein: CSASRADKGSDTQYF
CDR3 DNA: TGCAGTGCTAGTAGGGCAGACAAGGGGTCCGATACGCAGTATTTT

clone size: many
D gene: TRBD2
V gene: TRBV3-1
J gene: TRBJ2-2
CDR3 protein: CASSPSGRYGANTGELFF
CDR3 DNA: TGTGCCAGCAGCCCCAGCGGGAGGTACGGGGCGAACACCGGGGAGCTGTTTTTT

clone size: few
D gene: TRBD1
V gene: TRBV7-6
J gene: TRBJ2-6
CDR3 protein: CASSLYTGQSSGANVLTF
CDR3 DNA: TGTGCCAGCAGCTTGTACACGGGACAGTCCTCTGGGGCCAACGTCCTGACTTTC

clone size: many
D gene: NA
V gene: TRBV5-5
J gene: TRBJ2-3
CDR3 protein: CASSAPSSDTQYF
CDR3 DNA: TGTGCCAGCAGCGCACCCTCTAGCGATACGCAGTATTTT

clone size: many
D gene: NA
V gene: TRBV24-1
J gene: TRBJ2-1
CDR3 protein: CATSDPLRKYNEQFF
CDR3 DNA: TGTGCCACCAGTGATCCCCTGAGGAAATACAATGAGCAGTTCTTC

clone size: NA
D gene: TRBD2
V gene: TRBV5-1
J gene: TRBJ2-2
CDR3 protein: CASSPTSGSGLGELFF
CDR3 DNA: TGCGCCAGCAGCCCAACTAGCGGGAGCGGCCTCGGGGAGCTGTTTTTT

clone size: many
D gene: NA
V gene: TRBV29-1
J gene: TRBJ2-1
CDR3 protein: CSLPLSGDNEQFF
CDR3 DNA: TGCAGCCTTCCCCTCTCCGGCGACAATGAGCAGTTCTTC

clone size: few
D gene: NA
V gene: TRBV6-1
J gene: TRBJ2-7
CDR3 protein: CAVGGTYPYEQYF
CDR3 DNA: TGTGCCGTCGGAGGTACTTATCCCTACGAGCAGTACTTC

clone size: many
D gene: NA
V gene: TRBV6-4
J gene: TRBJ1-5
CDR3 protein: CASAGRGSNQPQHF
CDR3 DNA: TGTGCCAGCGCGGGTCGGGGTAGCAATCAGCCCCAGCATTTT

clone size: many
D gene: NA
V gene: TRBV30
J gene: TRBJ1-1
CDR3 protein: CAWGPGAQIDAFF
CDR3 DNA: TGTGCCTGGGGCCCAGGGGCCCAAATAGACGCTTTCTTT

clone size: many
D gene: NA
V gene: TRBV6-1
J gene: TRBJ2-3
CDR3 protein: CASSIGQSTDTQYF
CDR3 DNA: TGTGCCAGCAGTATCGGACAAAGCACAGATACGCAGTATTTT

clone size: few
D gene: NA
V gene: TRBV27
J gene: TRBJ1-6
CDR3 protein: CASSPNFPYNSPLHF
CDR3 DNA: TGTGCCAGCAGTCCCAACTTTCCCTATAATTCACCCCTCCACTTT

clone size: few
D gene: NA
V gene: TRBV29-1
J gene: TRBJ2-7
CDR3 protein: CSVEDDSNEQYF
CDR3 DNA: TGCAGCGTTGAAGATGATTCCAACGAGCAGTACTTC

clone size: NA
D gene: NA
V gene: TRBV10-3
J gene: TRBJ2-4
CDR3 protein: CAISVWDPVAKNIQYF
CDR3 DNA: TGTGCCATCAGTGTTTGGGACCCAGTAGCCAAAAACATTCAGTACTTC

clone size: NA
D gene: NA
V gene: TRBV12-3/TRBV12-4
J gene: TRBJ1-1
CDR3 protein: CASSLSIRGGIPEAFF
CDR3 DNA: TGTGCCAGCAGTTTAAGTATCAGAGGGGGAATCCCTGAAGCTTTCTTT

clone size: many
D gene: NA
V gene: TRBV10-3
J gene: TRBJ1-1
CDR3 protein: CAISGRVQAEAFF
CDR3 DNA: TGTGCCATCAGTGGTCGGGTCCAGGCTGAAGCTTTCTTT

clone size: few
D gene: TRBD1
V gene: TRBV7-9
J gene: TRBJ2-2
CDR3 protein: CASAPLTGTGELFF
CDR3 DNA: TGTGCCAGCGCGCCATTGACAGGGACCGGGGAGCTGTTTTTT

clone size: few
D gene: NA
V gene: TRBV9
J gene: TRBJ1-1
CDR3 protein: CASSPGSRNTEAFF
CDR3 DNA: TGTGCCAGCAGCCCGGGGAGCCGGAACACTGAAGCTTTCTTT

clone size: many
D gene: TRBD2
V gene: TRBV12-3/TRBV12-4
J gene: TRBJ2-3
CDR3 protein: CASSPSGATDTQYF
CDR3 DNA: TGTGCCAGCAGTCCGAGCGGGGCCACAGATACGCAGTATTTT

clone size: few
D gene: TRBD1
V gene: TRBV6-2/TRBV6-3
J gene: TRBJ1-5
CDR3 protein: CASSSGTGGIIGNQPQHF
CDR3 DNA: TGTGCCAGCAGTTCAGGTACAGGGGGCATCATAGGCAATCAGCCCCAGCATTTT

clone size: many
D gene: TRBD2
V gene: TRBV10-3
J gene: TRBJ2-1
CDR3 protein: CAIRPTGGGRSEQFF
CDR3 DNA: TGTGCCATCAGACCGACGGGAGGGGGTCGATCTGAGCAGTTCTTC

clone size: many
D gene: NA
V gene: TRBV12-3/TRBV12-4
J gene: TRBJ1-4
CDR3 protein: CASSPNPTAGKLFF
CDR3 DNA: TGTGCCAGCAGCCCGAACCCAACGGCCGGAAAACTGTTTTTT

clone size: many
D gene: NA
V gene: TRBV2
J gene: TRBJ2-5
CDR3 protein: CASSEAVVSVETQYF
CDR3 DNA: TGTGCCAGCAGTGAAGCGGTTGTTAGTGTGGAGACCCAGTACTTC

clone size: NA
D gene: NA
V gene: TRBV29-1
J gene: TRBJ2-7
CDR3 protein: CSVVEGPISYEQYF
CDR3 DNA: TGCAGCGTTGTGGAGGGACCCATCTCCTACGAGCAGTACTTC

clone size: many
D gene: NA
V gene: TRBV30
J gene: TRBJ2-2
CDR3 protein: CAWTRTGELFF
CDR3 DNA: TGTGCCTGGACGAGGACCGGGGAGCTGTTTTTT

clone size: NA
D gene: NA
V gene: TRBV6-2/TRBV6-3
J gene: TRBJ2-1
CDR3 protein: CASSYLGGGANEQFF
CDR3 DNA: TGTGCCAGCAGTTACTTGGGGGGCGGTGCCAATGAGCAGTTCTTC

clone size: many
D gene: TRBD2
V gene: TRBV30
J gene: TRBJ2-3
CDR3 protein: CAWRELAGGPGTDTQYF
CDR3 DNA: TGTGCCTGGAGGGAACTAGCGGGAGGGCCGGGGACAGATACGCAGTATTTT

clone size: few
D gene: TRBD1
V gene: TRBV6-1
J gene: TRBJ2-7
CDR3 protein: CASSRTGGAADEQYF
CDR3 DNA: TGTGCCAGCAGTCGGACAGGGGGAGCGGCGGACGAGCAGTACTTC

clone size: NA
D gene: NA
V gene: TRBV11-2
J gene: TRBJ1-2
CDR3 protein: CASSPGGFRGYTF
CDR3 DNA: TGTGCCAGCAGCCCCGGGGGGTTTCGGGGCTACACCTTC

clone size: NA
D gene: NA
V gene: TRBV7-6
J gene: TRBJ1-4
CDR3 protein: CASSLRDGLLFNEKLFF
CDR3 DNA: TGTGCCAGCAGCTTAAGGGACGGTTTACTCTTTAATGAAAAACTGTTTTTT

clone size: few
D gene: NA
V gene: TRBV7-9
J gene: TRBJ1-4
CDR3 protein: CASSLQTGEKLFF
CDR3 DNA: TGTGCCAGCAGCCTCCAGACGGGGGAAAAACTGTTTTTT

clone size: NA
D gene: NA
V gene: TRBV6-2/TRBV6-3
J gene: TRBJ1-2
CDR3 protein: CASSQPRDGYGYTF
CDR3 DNA: TGTGCCAGCAGCCAGCCGAGGGATGGGTATGGCTACACCTTC

clone size: many
D gene: NA
V gene: TRBV3-1
J gene: TRBJ1-2
CDR3 protein: CASSQELLGQGYTF
CDR3 DNA: TGTGCCAGCAGCCAAGAGCTGCTAGGGCAGGGCTACACCTTC

clone size: many
D gene: TRBD1
V gene: TRBV2
J gene: TRBJ1-1
CDR3 protein: CASSGQGPLNTEAFF
CDR3 DNA: TGTGCCAGCAGTGGACAGGGGCCCCTGAACACTGAAGCTTTCTTT

clone size: few
D gene: NA
V gene: TRBV9
J gene: TRBJ1-5
CDR3 protein: CASSVGYSNQPQHF
CDR3 DNA: TGTGCCAGCAGCGTCGGATATAGCAATCAGCCCCAGCATTTT

clone size: many
D gene: NA
V gene: TRBV11-3
J gene: TRBJ1-2
CDR3 protein: CASSLKATGGYTF
CDR3 DNA: TGTGCCAGCAGCCTTAAAGCGACAGGTGGCTACACCTTC

clone size: few
D gene: TRBD1
V gene: TRBV4-1
J gene: TRBJ2-7
CDR3 protein: CASSQVRDSTFSYEQYF
CDR3 DNA: TGCGCCAGCAGCCAAGTCCGGGACAGCACTTTTTCCTACGAGCAGTACTTC

clone size: NA
D gene: TRBD2
V gene: TRBV27
J gene: TRBJ2-7
CDR3 protein: CASSSGTSGRIHEQYF
CDR3 DNA: TGTGCCAGCAGTTCGGGGACTAGCGGGAGAATCCACGAGCAGTACTTC

clone size: NA
D gene: TRBD2
V gene: TRBV7-9
J gene: TRBJ2-3
CDR3 protein: CASSLRGTSGYTDTQYF
CDR3 DNA: TGTGCCAGCAGCTTAAGAGGGACTAGCGGGTACACAGATACGCAGTATTTT

clone size: many
D gene: NA
V gene: TRBV18
J gene: TRBJ2-1
CDR3 protein: CASSPPGDEQFF
CDR3 DNA: TGTGCCAGCAGTCCGCCAGGGGATGAGCAGTTCTTC

clone size: few
D gene: TRBD2
V gene: TRBV11-2
J gene: TRBJ2-1
CDR3 protein: CASSLDITASGVNNEQFF
CDR3 DNA: TGTGCCAGCAGCTTAGATATCACGGCTAGCGGGGTCAACAATGAGCAGTTCTTC

clone size: NA
D gene: TRBD1
V gene: TRBV7-4
J gene: TRBJ2-7
CDR3 protein: CASSSTPGTDTYEQYF
CDR3 DNA: TGTGCCAGCAGCTCCACCCCCGGGACAGACACCTACGAGCAGTACTTC

clone size: many
D gene: NA
V gene: TRBV20-1
J gene: TRBJ2-7
CDR3 protein: CSAGTQSYEQYF
CDR3 DNA: TGCAGTGCGGGGACTCAGTCCTACGAGCAGTACTTC

clone size: many
D gene: NA
V gene: TRBV7-9
J gene: TRBJ2-7
CDR3 protein: CASSLAQDWDISYEQYF
CDR3 DNA: TGTGCCAGCAGCTTAGCGCAGGATTGGGACATATCCTACGAGCAGTACTTC

clone size: NA
D gene: NA
V gene: TRBV4-2
J gene: TRBJ1-5
CDR3 protein: CASSQDKGSNQPQHF
CDR3 DNA: TGTGCCAGCAGCCAAGATAAAGGAAGCAATCAGCCCCAGCATTTT

clone size: many
D gene: NA
V gene: TRBV5-6
J gene: TRBJ1-5
CDR3 protein: CASSLSPGWSNQPQHF
CDR3 DNA: TGTGCCAGCAGCTTGTCCCCCGGCTGGAGCAATCAGCCCCAGCATTTT

clone size: many
D gene: NA
V gene: TRBV18
J gene: TRBJ2-1
CDR3 protein: CASSPPGHPYNEQFF
CDR3 DNA: TGTGCCAGCTCACCCCCGGGACATCCCTACAATGAGCAGTTCTTC

clone size: few
D gene: TRBD1
V gene: TRBV10-3
J gene: TRBJ1-1
CDR3 protein: CAISDRDRELSRMNTEAFF
CDR3 DNA: TGTGCCATCAGTGATAGGGACAGGGAGCTTTCTAGAATGAACACTGAAGCTTTCTTT

clone size: few
D gene: NA
V gene: TRBV10-2
J gene: TRBJ1-5
CDR3 protein: CASSASTGANQPQHF
CDR3 DNA: TGCGCCAGCAGTGCGTCGACGGGGGCCAATCAGCCCCAGCATTTT